The 32 T cell receptor beta chains in this list originate from one sample, sequenced in a study of response to subunit inactivated influenza vaccine. TCRdb called the RT-PCR reads again in MiXCR, with one record for every CDR3 protein. Altogether about 700,000 distinct CDR3 sequences are present, 11% to 15% being singletons, with the ten largest covering less than 7%. The input for sequencing was PBMCs from blood, taken around 14 days before vaccination. The receptors stem from a man in his fifties or sixties who received an inactivated influenza vaccine.

Only a few counts were recorded for this clonotype. This chain connects TRBV6-2 or TRBV6-3 to TRBJ2-7; 8 nucleotides line up with TRBD2. This CDR3 has 16 amino acids. J lost 3 bases, V lost 6 bases, and 13 bases had no gene match. CDR1 and CDR2 from the germline V gene are MNHEY and SVGEGT. The CDR3 nucleotides read TGTGCCAGCAGCCGTACTACTAGCGGAGATAACTACGAGCAGTACTTC. This gives the protein CASSRTTSGDNYEQYF.

This rearrangement joins TRBV10-3 to TRBJ2-7, with 9 bases identical to TRBD2. The CDR3 runs 12 residues. The germline V gene encodes CDR1 ENHRY and CDR2 SYGVKD. V trimming: 9 bases; J trimming: 3 bases; junction bases outside the gene matches: 3. The CDR3 loop reads CAISGSVYEQYF. The DNA for the CDR3 is TGTGCCATTAGCGGGAGTGTCTACGAGCAGTACTTC.

This clonotype was picked up a small number of times. The rearrangement joins TRBV7-2 to TRBJ1-5; the D gene is possibly TRBD1 (6 bases). The germline V gene has CDR1 SGHTA and CDR2 FQGNSA. The CDR3 length is 14 residues. The ends were cut back, 0 bases at V and 7 bases at J, with 10 bases in the middle. CDR3 in amino acids: CASSLAPRGQPQHF. The CDR3 DNA follows: TGTGCCAGCAGCTTAGCGCCGAGGGGGCAGCCCCAGCATTTT.

The genes are TRBV12-3 or TRBV12-4 and TRBJ2-2; no reliable D call. The V and J ends lost 6 bases and 3 bases respectively, with 5 bases between them. The CDR3 is made up of 12 amino acids. The DNA for the CDR3 is TGTGCCAGCAGGTTCGACACCGGGGAGCTGTTTTTT. The encoded protein is CASRFDTGELFF.

This clonotype appeared a few times. The J gene is TRBJ1-2, the V gene TRBV5-4; the match to TRBD1 covers 7 bases. Germline CDR1 is SGHNT and CDR2 is YYREEE (reference sequence). The CDR3 consists of 16 residues. V dropped 4 bases and J dropped 6; count of bases not matched to a gene: 15. The CDR3 nucleotides read TGTGCCAGCAGCCTCAAGACAGGGCGGGTTTCAGATGGCTACACCTTC. This gives the protein CASSLKTGRVSDGYTF.

This clonotype was detected only a few times. The chain combines TRBV3-1 with TRBJ1-1; 9 nucleotides line up with TRBD1. CDR3 length: 17 amino acids. With V trimmed by 1 base and J by 1 base, 7 bases remained unmatched. In germline, CDR1 is LGHDT, CDR2 YNNKEL (reference sequence). The CDR3 bases are TGTGCCAGCAGCCAAGGGGCGGGGACAGGGCGGAACACTGAAGCTTTCTTT. Its protein product is CASSQGAGTGRNTEAFF.

This clonotype came up a few times. The chain joins TRBV12-3 or TRBV12-4 to TRBJ2-2; no reliable D call. V lost 5 bases, J lost 4 bases, and 17 bases lay in between. This CDR3 contains 16 residues. The CDR3 DNA follows: TGTGCCAGCAGTCATATTGCCCGGGCCAGCACCGGGGAGCTGTTTTTT. Encoded protein: CASSHIARASTGELFF.

The chain uses TRBV25-1 and TRBJ2-5, with TRBD2 matching over 8 bases. CDR1 and CDR2 (germline): MGHDK, SYGVNS. There are 16 residues in the CDR3. V was pared by 1 base and J by 5 bases, with 9 bases of the junction left unmatched. The CDR3 loop is CASSELAGRVYETQYF. The CDR3 nucleotides read TGTGCCAGCAGTGAATTAGCGGGAAGGGTTTATGAGACCCAGTACTTC.

This clonotype was seen a few times. The chain couples TRBV5-4 to TRBJ1-1, with 10 bases fitting TRBD1. After removal of 0 bases from V and 6 bases from J, the junction contained 5 bases not matched to a gene. Per the germline V gene, CDR1 is SGHNT and CDR2 is YYREEE (reference sequence). The CDR3 is made up of 15 amino acids. The CDR3: CASSLADGTGAEAFF. The CDR3 region has the DNA TGTGCCAGCAGCTTGGCCGATGGGACAGGGGCTGAAGCTTTCTTT.

This clonotype occurred a few times. The rearrangement joins TRBV20-1 to TRBJ2-1; TRBD1 agrees at 9 bases. Looked up from germline, CDR1 is DFQATT and CDR2 is SNEGSKA (reference sequence). The V segment lost 3 bases and the J segment 3 bases; nucleotides outside the gene matches: 12. The CDR3 extends over 17 amino acids. CDR3 sequence (DNA): TGCAGTGCTAGGGGGGGAACAGGGGGCAAAGGCTACAATGAGCAGTTCTTC. This encodes CSARGGTGGKGYNEQFF.

This clonotype has only a few counts. The J gene is TRBJ2-1, the V gene TRBV7-2; D call uncertain. Per germline, CDR1 SGHTA and CDR2 FQGNSA. With 4 bases removed from V and 7 bases from J, the gap between germline ends came to 8 bases. CDR3 length: 12 residues. The CDR3 reads CASSYKWNEQFF. The CDR3 coding sequence is TGTGCCAGCAGCTATAAGTGGAATGAGCAGTTCTTC.

The gene calls are TRBV11-2 and TRBJ1-2; possible D gene TRBD1, 5 bases. The CDR3 extends over 14 amino acids. The germline CDR1 and CDR2 sequences are SGHAT and FQNNGV. V gave up 7 bases and J gave up 4 bases, with 16 bases separating them. The CDR3 DNA is TGTGCCAGCACCCTGTCCGGGGGGATCTATGGCTACACCTTC. Encoded protein: CASTLSGGIYGYTF.

The chain is built from TRBV6-2 or TRBV6-3 and TRBJ1-5; no definite D call. Deletions cut 7 bases from V and 0 bases from J, with 13 bases between. The CDR3 extends over 15 amino acids. Germline V CDR1 and CDR2: MNHEY, SVGEGT. CDR3 in amino acids: CASTPHADSNQPQHF. CDR3 DNA: TGTGCCAGCACCCCCCACGCGGATAGCAATCAGCCCCAGCATTTT.

A remark on this clonotype: At one boundary the junction diverges from the germline segment, which might be a read error. This chain links TRBV7-8 with TRBJ1-4, with 8 bases fitting TRBD1. The CDR3 covers 14 residues. Germline V gives CDR1 SGHVS, CDR2 FQNEAQ. CDR3 in amino acids: CASSSRGRDGKLIF. The CDR3 nucleotides read TGTGCCAGCAGCTCCAGGGGGCGCGATGGGAAACTGATTTTT.

The chain uses TRBV7-9 and TRBJ1-3; no reliable D call. Deletions cut 7 bases from V and 4 bases from J, with 17 bases between. This CDR3 is 15 amino acids long. The germline CDR1 and CDR2 sequences are SEHNR and FQNEAQ (reference sequence). This CDR3 reads CASIYSGPMGNTIYF. Here the CDR3 DNA reads TGTGCCAGCATCTATTCTGGGCCGATGGGAAACACCATATATTTT. The variable domain in full, completed from reference TRBV7-9 and TRBJ1-3, reads DTGVSQNPRHKITKRGQNVTFRCDPISEHNRLYWYRQTLGQGPEFLTYFQNEAQLEKSRLLSDRFSAERPKGSFSTLEIQRTEQGDSAMYLCASIYSGPMGNTIYFGEGSWLTVV.

The chain employs TRBV10-3 and TRBJ2-7; D is possibly TRBD2 (7 bases). From germline, CDR1 is ENHRY and CDR2 SYGVKD. Trimming stripped 4 bases from V and 6 bases from J, with 19 bases between. This CDR3 is built from 15 residues. The CDR3 loop reads CAISAVKGGSAEQYF. CDR3 nucleotide sequence: TGTGCCATCAGTGCGGTGAAGGGGGGGTCGGCCGAGCAGTACTTC.

This clonotype was detected only a few times. This chain joins TRBV27 and TRBJ2-7; D possibly corresponds to TRBD1 (5 bases). V was trimmed by 3 bases and J by 2 bases, leaving 11 bases between them. The CDR3 contains 14 residues. CDR1 and CDR2 (germline): MNHEY, SMNVEV (reference sequence). The CDR3 coding sequence is TGTGCCAGCAGTTTGCAGGGATTTACCTACGAGCAGTACTTC. It translates to CASSLQGFTYEQYF.

The chain is built from TRBV29-1 and TRBJ2-2; 7 bases fit TRBD1. The CDR3 spans 14 residues. V lost 5 bases to trimming and J lost 4 bases; unmatched junction nucleotides: 7. Germline V gives CDR1 SQVTM, CDR2 ANQGSEA. In nucleotides, the CDR3 is TGCAGCGTTATCGACAGGGCGGCCACCGGGGAGCTGTTTTTT. As protein: CSVIDRAATGELFF.

This clonotype was recorded a few times. This sequence joins TRBV20-1 and TRBJ1-5; D is perhaps TRBD1 (6 bases). This CDR3 contains 14 residues. Germline V CDR1 and CDR2: DFQATT, SNEGSKA (reference sequence). Deletions cut 0 bases from V and 7 bases from J, with 13 bases between. CDR3 sequence: CSARDMGRGQPQHF. CDR3 DNA: TGCAGTGCTAGAGATATGGGCAGGGGCCAGCCCCAGCATTTT.

The table lists this clonotype with many counts. The chain employs TRBV6-6 and TRBJ2-5, with 9 bases fitting TRBD1. The CDR3 is made up of 13 amino acids. The junction had 8 bases not matched to a gene; V was cut back by 10 bases and J by 5 bases. Per germline, CDR1 MNHNY and CDR2 SVGAGI (reference sequence). The CDR3 reads CAIRDRERETQYF. DNA for the CDR3: TGTGCCATCAGGGACAGGGAGCGGGAGACCCAGTACTTC.

This clonotype came up a few times. The chain has TRBV29-1 and TRBJ2-3; 7 bases agree with TRBD2. This CDR3 is 14 amino acids long. From germline, CDR1 is SQVTM and CDR2 ANQGSEA. Trimming at V came to 7 bases and at J to 0 bases, leaving 7 bases not matched to a gene. CDR3 coding DNA: TGCAGCGGGTCCCTAGCGGATAGCACAGATACGCAGTATTTT. Its translation: CSGSLADSTDTQYF.

The genes are TRBV6-2 or TRBV6-3 and TRBJ1-5; no clear D gene. The V and J ends lost 4 bases and 4 bases respectively, with 8 bases between them. Germline-derived CDR1 and CDR2 are MNHEY and SVGEGT. The length of the CDR3 is 13 residues. The CDR3 sequence is CASSWLRNQPQHF. The CDR3 bases are TGTGCCAGCAGTTGGTTACGGAATCAGCCCCAGCATTTT.

The J gene is TRBJ2-5, the V gene TRBV11-2; D is perhaps TRBD1 or TRBD2 (6 bases each). The V gene's germline CDR1 is SGHAT and CDR2 FQNNGV. Between the trimmed V and J ends, which lost 4 bases and 4 bases, there was a span of 16 bases. The CDR3 contains 15 residues. CDR3: CASSWRWGAGETQYF. The CDR3 nucleotides are TGTGCCAGCAGCTGGAGATGGGGGGCGGGAGAGACCCAGTACTTC. The whole variable domain, remainder taken from reference TRBV11-2 and TRBJ2-5, is EAGVAQSPRYKIIEKRQSVAFWCNPISGHATLYWYQQILGQGPKLLIQFQNNGVVDDSQLPKDRFSAERLKGVDSTLKIQPAKLEDSAVYLCASSWRWGAGETQYFGPGTRLLVL.

This clonotype was picked up a small number of times. This sequence joins TRBV29-1 and TRBJ2-7; 8 bases map to TRBD1. The CDR3 extends over 13 amino acids. V was pared by 6 bases and J by 6 bases, with 10 bases of the junction left unmatched. Germline CDR1 and CDR2: SQVTM and ANQGSEA. CDR3 in amino acids: CSVRPGQDAEQYF. The CDR3, as DNA: TGCAGCGTGCGACCGGGACAGGACGCCGAGCAGTACTTC.

The chain recombines TRBV6-1 with TRBJ1-2, with D tentatively TRBD1 (5 bases). The CDR3 is 14 amino acids. V was trimmed by 2 bases and J by 8 bases, leaving 15 bases between them. Germline CDR1 MNHNS, CDR2 SASEGT. CDR3 sequence: CASSERDGLGGYTF. In nucleotides, the CDR3 is TGTGCCAGCAGTGAACGGGACGGACTAGGAGGCTACACCTTC.

V and J are TRBV20-1 and TRBJ2-1, with 12 bases lining up with TRBD2. This CDR3 is built from 14 residues. Germline V gives CDR1 DFQATT, CDR2 SNEGSKA (reference sequence). The junction had 12 bases not matched to a gene; V was cut back by 6 bases and J by 12 bases. The DNA for the CDR3 is TGCAGTGCCCTACTAGCGGGAGGTCCTTCTGGGCAGTTCTTC. It translates to CSALLAGGPSGQFF.

In its sample, this clonotype was seen a few times. V and J are TRBV4-3 and TRBJ2-7; possible D gene TRBD1, 6 bases. This CDR3 region has 19 residues. The germline CDR1 and CDR2 sequences are LGHNA and YSLEER. Trimming removed 0 bases from V and 2 bases from J, with 23 bases in between. The CDR3 bases are TGCGCCAGCAGCCAAGACGAGGACTCCCCCGAAGGGGGAACCTACGAGCAGTACTTC. Translation: CASSQDEDSPEGGTYEQYF.

V usage is TRBV9 and J usage is TRBJ2-3, with 7 bases fitting TRBD2. Germline V CDR1 and CDR2: SGDLS, YYNGEE. After removal of 0 bases from V and 7 bases from J, the junction contained 8 bases not matched to a gene. CDR3 length: 15 residues. CDR3 bases: TGTGCCAGCAGCGTAGAAGCAGCGGGAACAAATACGCAGTATTTT. This gives the protein CASSVEAAGTNTQYF.

V gene TRBV27 combines with J gene TRBJ2-7; 7 nucleotides match TRBD2. Germline V CDR1 and CDR2: MNHEY, SMNVEV (reference sequence). J was trimmed by 6 bases and V by 3 bases; bases with no gene match: 14. This CDR3 is built from 16 residues. CDR3 nucleotide sequence: TGTGCCAGCAGTTTCCGGGGAGCGGGGAGGCCGTTCGAGCAGTACTTC. Its protein is CASSFRGAGRPFEQYF.

This clonotype was picked up many times. This chain joins TRBV6-6 and TRBJ1-5; D is unresolved. Germline CDR1 MNHNY, CDR2 SVGAGI (reference sequence). CDR3 length: 12 amino acids. The V end lost 8 bases, the J end lost 5 bases, and 10 bases lay between the germline ends. The CDR3 protein is CASERQDQPQHF. The CDR3 nucleotides are TGTGCCAGCGAACGACAAGATCAGCCCCAGCATTTT.

This chain connects TRBV20-1 to TRBJ2-3; no firm D call. The V end was cut by 6 bases, the J end by 0 bases, with 13 bases between. Germline V lookup: CDR1 DFQATT, CDR2 SNEGSKA (reference sequence). CDR3 length: 14 residues. The chain's CDR3 is CSAKLQVSTDTQYF. The CDR3 region has the DNA TGCAGTGCCAAGCTCCAGGTTAGCACAGATACGCAGTATTTT.

This clonotype has just a few counts. This rearrangement joins TRBV18 to TRBJ1-4, with D maybe TRBD1 (5 bases). The germline V gene has CDR1 KGHSH and CDR2 LQKENI. This CDR3 has 16 amino acids. The V and J ends lost 5 bases and 3 bases respectively, with 16 bases between them. CDR3 in amino acids: CASSNLPQASNEKLFF. In DNA form, the CDR3 reads TGTGCCAGCTCAAATCTACCACAGGCCTCTAATGAAAAACTGTTTTTT.